Listed below are T cell receptor beta chains from one sample, sequenced in a study of a mutant IDH1 vaccine in newly diagnosed glioma. The method was immunoSEQ multiplex PCR; TCRdb's version includes in-frame clones alone and lacks a portion of them. The sample has approximately 66,000 clones, roughly 84% seen once. Which antigens these TCRs recognize remains unknown. The specimen was PBMCs, collected from a glioma patient whose treatment included an IDH1 peptide vaccine. Every receptor here comes from a man aged 30 to 39 with glioma. Each CDR3 is given with its conserved first and last residue. The D gene is left open where the match is weak. Expanded clones are given a class, and other clones once, few, many or no size at all.

CASSYARDGNTIYF	TGTGCCAGCAGTTACGCCAGGGACGGAAACACCATATATTTT	TRBJ1-3	once	TRBV6-6	.
CASSSQGTHTEAFF	TGTGCCAGCAGCTCTCAGGGTACGCACACTGAAGCTTTCTTT	TRBJ1-1	.	TRBV7-9	.
CASSQRDPRFTYEQYF	TGCGCCAGCAGCCAGCGGGACCCAAGGTTCACCTACGAGCAGTACTTC	TRBJ2-7	.	TRBV4-1	.
CASKQGVIQETQYF	TGTGCCAGCAAACAGGGTGTAATACAAGAGACCCAGTACTTC	TRBJ2-5	.	TRBV6-5	.
CASRTRDRVSRRTDTQYF	TGTGCCAGTAGGACACGGGACAGAGTCAGCCGGCGGACAGATACGCAGTATTTT	TRBJ2-3	.	TRBV19	TRBD1
CASSSQQGSAGNTIYF	TGTGCCAGCAGCTCCCAACAGGGATCCGCTGGAAACACCATATATTTT	TRBJ1-3	few	TRBV7-8	.
CASSLAYLDNRDSSNYGYTF	TGCGCCAGCAGCTTGGCCTATTTGGACAACCGGGACAGCTCTAACTATGGCTACACCTTC	TRBJ1-2	.	TRBV5-1	TRBD1
CASSDYFLTGELFF	TGTGCCAGCAGTGATTACTTTCTCACCGGGGAGCTGTTTTTT	TRBJ2-2	.	TRBV6-4	.
CASRSTGGQPQHF	TGTGCCAGCAGGTCGACAGGGGGTCAGCCCCAGCATTTT	TRBJ1-5	.	TRBV6-6	TRBD1
CASSSNGRAEQFF	TGTGCCAGCAGCTCGAATGGGCGAGCTGAGCAGTTCTTC	TRBJ2-1	.	TRBV28	.
CASSGGGVESQPQHF	TGTGCCAGCAGTGGGGGGGGAGTCGAGAGTCAGCCCCAGCATTTT	TRBJ1-5	.	TRBV6-6	.
CASSRGGRGTGELFF	TGTGCCAGTAGCCGAGGGGGAAGGGGCACCGGGGAGCTGTTTTTT	TRBJ2-2	.	TRBV19	.
CAISERAGTVGRNQPQHF	TGTGCCATCAGTGAGCGGGCCGGGACAGTGGGTAGGAATCAGCCCCAGCATTTT	TRBJ1-5	.	TRBV10-3	TRBD1
CASSRQGPGYGYTF	TGTGCCAGCAGCCGACAGGGGCCGGGCTATGGCTACACCTTC	TRBJ1-2	.	TRBV2	TRBD1
CASSPRDTIKDGYTF	TGCGCCAGCAGCCCTAGGGACACCATTAAGGACGGCTACACCTTC	TRBJ1-2	once	TRBV4-1	.
CASSDLGRGRGGSIYGYTF	TGTGCCAGCAGTGACTTGGGTCGGGGAAGAGGGGGTTCTATCTATGGCTACACCTTC	TRBJ1-2	.	TRBV6-1	.
CASSQTGGKGGNTIYF	TGCGCCAGCAGCCAAACGGGCGGAAAGGGAGGAAACACCATATATTTT	TRBJ1-3	once	TRBV4-1	.
CASSPPGVVGNQPQHF	TGTGCCAGCTCACCCCCGGGTGTCGTCGGCAATCAGCCCCAGCATTTT	TRBJ1-5	.	TRBV18	.
CASSFGNTEAFF	TGCGCCAGCAGCTTTGGGAACACTGAAGCTTTCTTT	TRBJ1-1	few	TRBV10-1	.
CASSARDWGPGSNSPLHF	TGTGCCAGCAGCGCCCGGGACTGGGGACCTGGTAGCAATTCACCCCTCCACTTT	TRBJ1-6	.	TRBV7-8	.
CASSPPGFNQPQHF	TGTGCCAGCAGCCCCCCAGGGTTTAATCAGCCCCAGCATTTT	TRBJ1-5	.	TRBV9	.
CASSFSTGTPDGPLHF	TGTGCCAGCAGCTTCTCCACCGGGACCCCAGACGGGCCCCTCCACTTT	TRBJ1-6	.	TRBV7-9	.
CASSPQILAGLYEQFF	TGTGCCAGTAGTCCCCAAATACTAGCGGGGCTCTATGAGCAGTTCTTC	TRBJ2-1	once	TRBV19	TRBD2
CASSRDRGRSGYTF	TGTGCCAGCAGTCGGGACAGGGGGCGAAGTGGCTACACCTTC	TRBJ1-2	.	TRBV6-5	TRBD1
CASSFFLAYEQYF	TGTGCCAGCAGCTTTTTTCTGGCCTACGAGCAGTACTTC	TRBJ2-7	.	TRBV7-9	.
CASSDRGTTEAFF	TGTGCCAGCAGTGACAGGGGGACCACTGAAGCTTTCTTT	TRBJ1-1	.	TRBV2	TRBD1
CASSQEQGFSTKNIQYF	TGTGCCAGCAGCCAAGAACAGGGTTTTTCGACCAAAAACATTCAGTACTTC	TRBJ2-4	.	TRBV14	.
CASNTRRLAGDSYNEQFF	TGTGCCAGCAATACTCGGAGACTAGCGGGGGACTCCTACAATGAGCAGTTCTTC	TRBJ2-1	.	TRBV7-2	TRBD2
CASSQGGYEQYF	TGCGCCAGCAGCCAAGGGGGCTACGAGCAGTACTTC	TRBJ2-7	.	TRBV4-1	.
CASSIDLSGGSRGETQYF	TGTGCCAGTAGTATAGATCTTAGCGGGGGATCCCGAGGAGAGACCCAGTACTTC	TRBJ2-5	.	TRBV19	TRBD2
CASSWDRVNIQYF	TGTGCCAGCAGCTGGGACAGGGTCAACATTCAGTACTTC	TRBJ2-4	.	TRBV6-1	TRBD1
CASSISGAFGDTQYF	TGTGCCAGTAGTATATCAGGGGCGTTTGGAGATACGCAGTATTTT	TRBJ2-3	.	TRBV19	.
CASSSRLTGTSNYGYTF	TGTGCCAGCAGCTCCCGTCTCACCGGGACCTCTAACTATGGCTACACCTTC	TRBJ1-2	.	TRBV11-2	.
CAGRQGDSPLHF	TGTGCCGGAAGACAGGGGGATTCACCCCTCCACTTT	TRBJ1-6	.	TRBV5-4	TRBD1
CSVANTEAFF	TGCAGCGTTGCCAACACTGAAGCTTTCTTT	TRBJ1-1	.	TRBV29-1	.
CASSQVGQGQKNYGYTF	TGCGCCAGCAGCCAAGTCGGACAGGGTCAAAAGAACTATGGCTACACCTTC	TRBJ1-2	once	TRBV4-1	TRBD1
CASSRARGAHYGYTF	TGTGCCAGCAGCCGGGCCAGGGGCGCGCACTATGGCTACACCTTC	TRBJ1-2	.	TRBV11-2	.
CASSLDPAGRTDTQYF	TGTGCCAGCAGCTTAGACCCAGCGGGACGCACAGATACGCAGTATTTT	TRBJ2-3	once	TRBV7-6	TRBD2
CAWINPGKNPYF	TGTGCCTGGATCAACCCCGGGAAAAACCCTTACTTC	TRBJ2-5	.	TRBV30	.
CASSQDTGAPVPQHF	TGCGCCAGCAGCCAAGATACGGGGGCCCCGGTGCCCCAGCATTTT	TRBJ1-5	.	TRBV4-1	.
CASSDGESGELFF	TGTGCCAGCAGTGACGGGGAATCTGGGGAGCTGTTTTTT	TRBJ2-2	.	TRBV6-4	.
CASSLDSRVLLGYTF	TGTGCCAGCAGCTTGGATTCCAGGGTCTTATTAGGCTACACCTTC	TRBJ1-2	once	TRBV5-5	.
CASSPGLRTEAFF	TGTGCCAGCAGCCCGGGACTAAGGACTGAAGCTTTCTTT	TRBJ1-1	.	TRBV7-9	.
CASSLFILLTEFSGNTIYF	TGTGCCAGCAGCTTGTTCATCCTCCTGACAGAATTCTCTGGAAACACCATATATTTT	TRBJ1-3	.	TRBV5-5	.
CASSTQGLAKNIQYF	TGTGCCAGCAGCACACAGGGGCTAGCCAAAAACATTCAGTACTTC	TRBJ2-4	.	TRBV5-6	TRBD1
CASRDETGSGNTIYF	TGTGCCAGCAGGGACGAGACAGGGTCTGGAAACACCATATATTTT	TRBJ1-3	.	TRBV7-9	TRBD1
CASSLLSLGEQFF	TGTGCCAGCAGCTTACTCTCTTTAGGAGAGCAGTTCTTC	TRBJ2-1	few	TRBV7-9	.
CACRPSGLGELFF	TGTGCCTGCCGGCCTTCAGGATTAGGCGAGCTGTTTTTT	TRBJ2-2	.	TRBV30	.
CASSRDSSSYEQYF	TGCGCCAGCAGCCGGGACTCCTCCTCCTACGAGCAGTACTTC	TRBJ2-7	.	TRBV5-1	.
CASTRGLAKNIQYF	TGTGCCAGCACGAGGGGCCTAGCCAAAAACATTCAGTACTTC	TRBJ2-4	few	TRBV6-1	.
CSVRRTVNEKLFF	TGCAGCGTCCGTCGGACAGTTAATGAAAAACTGTTTTTT	TRBJ1-4	.	TRBV29-1	.